The subject of this entry is one T cell receptor beta chain. It has no known antigen specificity. Within one base of it there is no much larger clone, and no base qualities were kept. The trial excluded patients who had a history of autoimmune disease or who were on systemic immunosuppression. Peripheral blood for TCR sequencing was collected from all dose cohorts at baseline, on cycle 4 day 1, and on cycle 7 day 1. Samples were obtained from an open-label, multicenter, first-in-human phase I dose-escalation trial of ivuxolimab. Adults with locally advanced or metastatic head and neck squamous cell, hepatocellular, melanoma or renal cell carcinoma were enrolled in the trial. Before TCR sequencing, CD4+ and CD8+ T cells were separately sorted from peripheral blood. These data are taken from a study of OX40 agonist ivuxolimab in advanced cancers. Turning to the overall study: Ivuxolimab was a fully human IgG2 agonistic monoclonal antibody targeting the costimulatory receptor OX40 (CD134). Prior anti-PD-1, anti-PD-L1 or anti-CTLA-4 therapy was permitted, and approximately 42% of dose-escalation patients had received checkpoint inhibitors. Partial responses occurred in three dose-escalation patients: two with cutaneous melanoma and one with hepatocellular carcinoma. The paper reports the monotherapy dose-escalation portion (N of about 52 patients) of the phase I ivuxolimab trial. Intravenous ivuxolimab was administered to patients every 2 weeks at six dose levels: 0.01, 0.1, 0.3, 1.5, 3 and 10 mg/kg. Peripheral TCRbeta sequencing aimed to test whether ivuxolimab altered TCR sequence diversity and caused clonal T-cell expansion. Of the approximately 50 dose-escalation patients, hepatocellular carcinoma was present in about 20, melanoma in around 15, renal cell carcinoma in 9 and head and neck cancer in 9. The dose-escalation cohort was around 84% male with a mean age of about 60 years, ranging from about 20 to 85.

The paper's findings and limits, for the study overall: After ivuxolimab, expanded clones were on average more numerous among CD8+ T cells than among CD4+ T cells. Clonal expansion of both CD4+ and CD8+ blood T cells was observed from baseline to week 6 at doses 0.1 to 3.0 mg/kg. Antigen specificity was not determined for the clonally expanded peripheral T cells. Low levels of normalized T-cell clonal expansion were also seen in some patients who did not respond. In the 0.1-3.0 mg/kg groups, partial responders were among the patients with the lowest normalized peripheral clonal expansion, particularly in CD8+ T cells.

Genomic DNA was isolated from the sorted cells so that the TCRbeta CDR3 region could be sequenced. TCRbeta CDR3 regions were sequenced using the immunoSEQ Assay. Sourced from immuneACCESS, this table was stored by TCRdb with only in-frame sequences that have V and J called. A share of the clones is absent; for the studies checked, an unresolved V gene accounts for under half, and the remainder has no known explanation. The sample has some 45,000 clones on record, approximately 91% of them singletons. Of the sample, 15% to 20% falls within the top ten clones. This TCR came from an adult with an advanced solid tumor such as melanoma, head and neck, liver or kidney cancer. The specimen was CD4+ or CD8+ T cells sorted from blood, collected in a trial of the OX40 agonist ivuxolimab.

The DNA sequence reads TGTGCCAGCAGTCCCCCTGGGCTAGCGGGATACAATGAGCAGTTCTTC. Its translation reads: CASSPPGLAGYNEQFF. The chain joins TRBV27 to TRBJ2-1; TRBD2 aligns with 9 central bases. V has 5 bases trimmed and J has 4 bases trimmed; junction bases matching no gene number 9. In the germline V gene (reference sequence), CDR1 corresponds to MNHEY and CDR2 to SMNVEV. From the cysteine up to the phenylalanine, the CDR3 has a length of 16 residues. The DNA shown is the 48-base CDR3, in frame from base 1.